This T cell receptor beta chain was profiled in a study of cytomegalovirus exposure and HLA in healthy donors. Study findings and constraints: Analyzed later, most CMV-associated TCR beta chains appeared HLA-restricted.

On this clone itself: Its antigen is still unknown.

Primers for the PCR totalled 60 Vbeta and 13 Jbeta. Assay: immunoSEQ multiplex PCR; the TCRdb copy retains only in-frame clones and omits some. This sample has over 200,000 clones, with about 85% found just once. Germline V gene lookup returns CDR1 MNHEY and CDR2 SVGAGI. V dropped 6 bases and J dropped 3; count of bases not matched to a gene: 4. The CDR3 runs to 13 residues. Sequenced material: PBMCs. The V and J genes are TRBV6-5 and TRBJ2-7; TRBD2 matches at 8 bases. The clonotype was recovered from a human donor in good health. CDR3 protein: CASSQREFYEQYF. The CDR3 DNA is TGTGCCAGCAGCCAGCGGGAGTTCTACGAGCAGTACTTC.